Sequencing of this TCR beta chain was carried out in a study of regulatory T cells in long-lasting Graves disease. The time point: newly diagnosed GD, antithyroid drugs for less than 3 months. TCR sequences were obtained from RNA taken from PBMCs. Construction of the TCR beta libraries employed iRepertoire HTBI primers in conjunction with Arm-PCR of CDR3 regions. One entry per CDR3 protein, called by TCRdb with MiXCR from the multiplex PCR reads. The profile shows 450,000 to 650,000 distinct CDR3 sequences, 15% to 20% of them singletons. J gave up 0 bases and V 4 bases, and 2 bases lay outside the gene matches. The CDR3 is 14 amino acids. The germline gives CDR1 MNHEY, CDR2 SVGAGI. This clonotype was counted ten times or more. These data were likewise used in another study, on T cells in Graves' hyperthyroidism and ophthalmopathy.

The receptor's source is a woman aged 40 to 65 with Graves disease. The sequences come from peripheral blood mononuclear cells (PBMCs), collected at new diagnosis, from a patient treated with antithyroid drugs. The chain joins TRBV6-5 to TRBJ1-1; 7 nucleotides align to TRBD1. In nucleotides, the CDR3 is TGTGCCAGCAGTTGGGACAGCCTGAACACTGAAGCTTTCTTT. Protein product: CASSWDSLNTEAFF.